This TCR beta chain derives from a study of T cell repertoires in cytomegalovirus infection. As for the study in general: From public TCR beta signatures came an indication of both CMV infection and matching HLA type.

MiXCR, applied by TCRdb to the reads, yields one record per CDR3 protein. This table has approximately 490,000 distinct CDR3 sequences, 11% appearing once. This clonotype has ten or more counts. Its antigen remains unknown. Study-level findings and limits: Public TCR beta family frequency separated CMV-and-HLA carriers, including in an independent cohort. Ex vivo, HLA-C-restricted CMV-specific TCR beta clonotypes prevailed over the rest of the response.

Trimming removed 8 bases at V and 7 bases at J, with 15 bases between. This CDR3 is 13 amino acids long. The germline V gene encodes CDR1 MNHEY and CDR2 SMNVEV (reference sequence). The rearrangement links TRBV27 to TRBJ1-5; TRBD1 is a possible D gene (6 bases). This receptor was identified in a human donor in good health (CMV status not recorded). Some clones in this sample may be carry-over from other donors' samples. Sequenced: PBMCs. DNA of the CDR3: TGTGCCAGCGGGTTAACAGGGAACCAGCCCCAGCATTTT. Translated: CASGLTGNQPQHF.